The 16 T cell receptor beta chains reported below all come from one sample, sequenced in a study of graft-versus-host responses after intestinal transplantation. The table came from immunoSEQ multiplex PCR; TCRdb's copy has only in-frame clones and leaves some out. The sample holds over 10,000 clones, roughly 80% seen once. The starting material was PBMCs, obtained about 300 days after intestinal transplant. The receptor source for this set is a human patient who received an intestinal transplant, so some T cells may come from the graft donor.

This sequence joins TRBV28 and TRBJ1-2, with D possibly TRBD1 on 5 matching bases. The CDR3 spans 12 residues. Trimming left V 6 bases short and J 7 bases short, with 12 bases between. Germline V gene data show CDR1 as MDHEN and CDR2 as SYDVKM. CDR3 DNA sequence: TGTGCCAGCAGGCCGGCAGGGAGTGGCTACACCTTC. As protein: CASRPAGSGYTF.

In its sample, this clone was seen once. Compared with germline, one end of the junction differs, possibly owing to a read error. The chain uses TRBV7-2 and TRBJ2-1; D is tentatively TRBD1 or TRBD2 (5 bases each). Looked up from germline, CDR1 is SGHTA and CDR2 is FQGNSA. This CDR3 has 16 residues. The CDR3 is CASSPQSGTSNNEQFF. The CDR3 DNA reads as TGTGCCAGCAGCCCCCAGTCCGGGACCTCCAACAATGAGCAGTTCTTC.

The chain joins TRBV27 to TRBJ1-1; the D is unclear. V gave up 5 bases and J gave up 0 bases, with 7 bases separating them. The germline CDR1 and CDR2 sequences are MNHEY and SMNVEV (reference sequence). The CDR3 runs to 13 residues. Here the CDR3 reads CASSLGLNTEAFF. The DNA of the CDR3 is TGTGCCAGCAGTCTGGGATTGAACACTGAAGCTTTCTTT.

The rearrangement joins TRBV7-9 to TRBJ2-2; D is uncertain. The germline V gene has CDR1 SEHNR and CDR2 FQNEAQ (reference sequence). The CDR3 sequence is 13 residues long. V was cut by 1 base and J by 4 bases, with 4 bases left in between. CDR3 residues: CASSLGGTGELFF. CDR3 DNA sequence: TGTGCCAGCAGCTTAGGAGGCACCGGGGAGCTGTTTTTT.

The chain carries TRBV10-1 and TRBJ2-1; no clear D gene. The V end lost 4 bases, the J end lost 10 bases, and 11 bases lay between the germline ends. The CDR3 runs to 12 residues. The germline CDR1 and CDR2 sequences are WNHNN and SYGVQD (reference sequence). CDR3 in amino acids: CASSVTAREQFF. The CDR3 region has the DNA TGCGCCAGCAGTGTAACAGCGAGGGAGCAGTTCTTC.

This chain connects TRBV27 to TRBJ1-5; D is undetermined. The CDR3 length is 14 residues. V lost 3 bases to trimming and J lost 3 bases, with 9 bases between them. Germline V gene data show CDR1 as MNHEY and CDR2 as SMNVEV (reference sequence). The CDR3 loop is CASSFRGFNQPQHF. CDR3 nucleotide sequence: TGTGCCAGCAGTTTTCGGGGTTTCAATCAGCCCCAGCATTTT.

The DNA of the CDR3 is TGTGCCAGTAGTATTGACAGGTCCGGTGTGGAGTATTTT. It translates to CASSIDRSGVEYF. The chain is built from TRBV19 and TRBJ2-3, with a tentative D call TRBD1 (6 bases). Germline V CDR1 and CDR2: LNHDA, SQIVND (reference sequence). V lost 3 bases, J lost 13 bases, and 17 bases lay in between. The CDR3 spans 13 residues.

The chain is built from TRBV30 and TRBJ2-7, with 9 bases identical to TRBD1. CDR1 is GTSNPN and CDR2 is SVGIG in the germline V gene (reference sequence). The V segment lost 8 bases and the J segment 6 bases; nucleotides outside the gene matches: 8. The CDR3 sequence is 12 residues long. The CDR3 here is CAPPDRGCEQYF. The CDR3 DNA follows: TGTGCCCCGCCAGACAGGGGGTGCGAGCAGTACTTC. The full variable domain, its missing parts supplied by reference TRBV30 and TRBJ2-7, is SQTIHQWPATLVQPVGSPLSLECTVEGTSNPNLYWYRQAAGRGLQLLFYSVGIGQISSEVPQNLSASRPQDRQFILSSKKLLLSDSGFYLCAPPDRGCEQYFGPGTRLTVT.

V usage is TRBV6-4 and J usage is TRBJ1-3, with a possible D match to TRBD1 (5 bases). The CDR3 is 16 amino acids. The V gene lost 6 bases and the J gene lost 3 bases, with 18 bases spanning the gap. Germline V lookup: CDR1 MRHNA, CDR2 SNTAGT. The DNA of the CDR3 is TGTGCCAGCAGGATACCGGGACTGCTTATTGGAAACACCATATATTTT. It encodes CASRIPGLLIGNTIYF.

The chain employs TRBV7-6 and TRBJ2-6; either TRBD1 or TRBD2 may fit D (5 bases each). The ends were cut back, 4 bases at V and 3 bases at J, with 13 bases in the middle. The germline gives CDR1 SGHVS, CDR2 FNYEAQ. CDR3 size: 16 residues. CDR3 bases: TGTGCCAGCAGCTGGGACCCGAACGATGGGGCCAACGTCCTGACTTTC. Translating it yields CASSWDPNDGANVLTF.

The chain combines TRBV9 with TRBJ2-7; 11 nucleotides align to TRBD2. J gave up 6 bases and V 0 bases, and 14 bases lay outside the gene matches. This CDR3 has 18 amino acids. CDR1 is SGDLS, CDR2 YYNGEE, per germline. The CDR3 DNA is TGTGCCAGCAGCGTAGCTCCCGATAGCGGGAGGGGGGTAAGCGAGCAGTACTTC. Amino acid sequence: CASSVAPDSGRGVSEQYF.

CDR3 region: CASSGKTGSNIQYF. In nucleotides, the CDR3 is TGTGCCAGCAGCGGAAAGACAGGGTCAAACATTCAGTACTTC. V and J are TRBV9 and TRBJ2-4; 7 bases agree with TRBD1. Germline V lookup: CDR1 SGDLS, CDR2 YYNGEE. This CDR3 has 14 residues. The trim removed 3 bases at V and 6 bases at J, leaving 6 bases unmatched.

The rearrangement uses TRBV28 and TRBJ1-1; no reliable D call. The V end lost 3 bases, the J end lost 0 bases, and 5 bases lay between the germline ends. The CDR3 is 13 amino acids. Germline lookup yields CDR1 MDHEN and CDR2 SYDVKM. The CDR3: CASSFRLNTEAFF. The CDR3 bases are TGTGCCAGCAGTTTTCGATTGAACACTGAAGCTTTCTTT. Together with reference TRBV28 and TRBJ1-1, the CDR3 gives the full variable domain: DVKVTQSSRYLVKRTGEKVFLECVQDMDHENMFWYRQDPGLGLRLIYFSYDVKMKEKGDIPEGYSVSREKKERFSLILESASTNQTSMYLCASSFRLNTEAFFGQGTRLTVV.

This clone was found a few times. J is TRBJ1-2 and V is TRBV11-2; possibly TRBD1 for D (5 bases). Germline V gives CDR1 SGHAT, CDR2 FQNNGV. Trimming removed 3 bases at V and 8 bases at J, with 16 bases between. The CDR3 runs 14 residues. CDR3 bases: TGTGCCAGCAGCTTCCCGGGCGGGGCGCGGGGCTACACCTTC. This encodes CASSFPGGARGYTF. The whole variable domain, remainder taken from reference TRBV11-2 and TRBJ1-2, is EAGVAQSPRYKIIEKRQSVAFWCNPISGHATLYWYQQILGQGPKLLIQFQNNGVVDDSQLPKDRFSAERLKGVDSTLKIQPAKLEDSAVYLCASSFPGGARGYTFGSGTRLTVV.

V is TRBV23-1 and J is TRBJ2-2; D is undetermined. TRBV23-1 counts as an open reading frame of uncertain function. Trimming pared 0 bases from V and 0 bases from J, leaving 2 bases between. CDR3 length: 14 amino acids. In nucleotides, the CDR3 is TGCGCCAGCAGTCAATCAACGAACACCGGGGAGCTGTTTTTT. Translated: CASSQSTNTGELFF.

The CDR3 DNA sequence: TGTGCCAGCGCCACAGGGGACGTTAATGAAAAACTGTTTTTT. Translating gives CASATGDVNEKLFF. This chain uses TRBV6-1 with TRBJ1-4; TRBD1 matches 7 bases. In germline, CDR1 is MNHNS, CDR2 SASEGT. This CDR3 comprises 14 residues. The V gene end was trimmed by 8 bases and the J gene end by 4 bases; junction bases not matched to a gene: 7.